This T cell receptor beta chain comes out of a study of blood T cell repertoires in COVID-19. On the study more broadly: COVID-19 samples from acute and convalescent phases originated in the United States, Italy and Spain. The analysed material was cDNA or gDNA that came from T cells, B-cell-depleted T cells, or PBMCs.

This CDR3 is built from 15 residues. J was trimmed by 7 bases and V by 1 base; bases with no gene match: 3. From germline, CDR1 is SGHRS and CDR2 YFSETQ. How the authors handled the data: Reference gene primers were amplified, and this amplification served to estimate nucleated cell counts. Produced via immunoSEQ multiplex PCR; TCRdb's table is partial and in-frame only. The DNA was the basis for D and trimming; V, J and clone size are from that table. The profile covers 60,000 to 85,000 clones, with 80% to 90% appearing a single time and around 5.2% taken by the ten largest. The sequence came from a woman between 45 and 65 years old with active COVID-19. Sequencing used peripheral blood. The chain has TRBV5-1 and TRBJ2-1, with 12 bases aligning to TRBD1. The CDR3 region is CASSLRDRGRNEQFF. In nucleotides, the CDR3 is TGCGCCAGCAGCTTGAGGGACAGGGGGCGAAATGAGCAGTTCTTC.